This T cell receptor (beta chain) emerged from a study of OX40 agonist ivuxolimab in advanced cancers. The CDR3 covers 13 residues. Per germline, CDR1 SGDLS and CDR2 YYNGEE. V lost 1 base and J 11 bases, leaving 15 bases between the germline ends. TCRdb keeps only in-frame clones here, not all; method: immunoSEQ multiplex PCR. The data contain 90,000 to 120,000 clones, around 93% of them singletons. The sequence was obtained from an adult with an advanced solid tumor such as melanoma, head and neck, liver or kidney cancer. The sample was CD4+ or CD8+ T cells sorted from blood, taken in a trial of the OX40 agonist ivuxolimab. The rearrangement uses TRBV9 and TRBJ1-1; D is ambiguous. The CDR3 spells CASSVSGWGEAFF. As DNA, the CDR3 is TGTGCCAGCAGCGTATCGGGGTGGGGAGAGGCTTTCTTT.